This entry lists 17 T cell receptor beta chains sequenced from one sample in a study of cytomegalovirus exposure and HLA in healthy donors. The PCR employed 60 Vbeta primers together with 13 Jbeta primers. Clones were read by immunoSEQ multiplex PCR, and TCRdb kept only the in-frame ones, dropping some. The profile shows under 200,000 clones, 79% of them singletons. The sample consisted of PBMCs. The receptor source for this set is a woman between 50 and 59 years old in good health and CMV-seronegative.

V usage is TRBV7-2 and J usage is TRBJ2-3; D is perhaps TRBD1 (6 bases). The CDR3 length is 18 residues. The V and J ends lost 1 base and 2 bases respectively, with 19 bases between them. CDR1 and CDR2 from the germline V gene are SGHTA and FQGNSA. CDR3 amino acids: CASSLGIWAGAVTDTQYF. Here the CDR3 DNA reads TGTGCCAGCAGCTTAGGTATATGGGCAGGGGCGGTCACAGATACGCAGTATTTT. The entire variable domain, with the rest obtained from reference TRBV7-2 and TRBJ2-3, is as follows: GAGVSQSPSNKVTEKGKDVELRCDPISGHTALYWYRQSLGQGLEFLIYFQGNSAPDKSGLPSDRFSAERTGGSVSTLTIQRTQQEDSAVYLCASSLGIWAGAVTDTQYFGPGTRLTVL.

The chain links TRBV7-2 to TRBJ2-1; 8 positions agree with TRBD2. This CDR3 has 14 residues. The germline V gene encodes CDR1 SGHTA and CDR2 FQGNSA. Trimming cost V 3 bases and J 10 bases; bases outside gene matches: 8. The CDR3, as DNA: TGTGCCAGCAGCTTTGGGTCCGGGGGGGCCGAGCAGTTCTTC. Translation gives CASSFGSGGAEQFF.

The V gene is TRBV4-3, the J gene TRBJ1-5; D is undetermined. Trimming cost V 0 bases and J 3 bases, with 24 bases left between them. In germline, CDR1 is LGHNA, CDR2 YSLEER. This CDR3 comprises 20 residues. For the CDR3, the DNA is TGCGCCAGCAGCCAAGATGCCGCGGGCCACTCAGTTCTAAACAATCAGCCCCAGCATTTT. It yields the protein CASSQDAAGHSVLNNQPQHF.

This clone was counted between two and nine times. The rearrangement links TRBV7-9 to TRBJ2-3; TRBD2 agrees at 10 bases. V shed 0 bases and J 1 base; nucleotides not matched to a gene: 1. This CDR3 is built from 16 residues. CDR1 SEHNR and CDR2 FQNEAQ come from the germline V gene (reference sequence). CDR3 in DNA: TGTGCCAGCAGCTTAGCCGGGACTAGCGGCACAGATACGCAGTATTTT. Translation: CASSLAGTSGTDTQYF.

The chain carries TRBV7-2 and TRBJ2-7; D ambiguous. Trimming stripped 1 base from V and 3 bases from J, with 4 bases between. The germline V gene encodes CDR1 SGHTA and CDR2 FQGNSA. The CDR3 loop spans 12 amino acids. CDR3 sequence reads: CASSLGSYEQYF. CDR3 bases: TGTGCCAGCAGCTTAGGCAGCTACGAGCAGTACTTC.

The J gene is TRBJ2-7, the V gene TRBV19; D ambiguous. Trimming removed 5 bases at V and 3 bases at J, with 5 bases between. The CDR3 covers 11 residues. Germline assignment: CDR1 LNHDA and CDR2 SQIVND (reference sequence). The CDR3 nucleotides are TGTGCCAGTAGTTCTAGCTACGAGCAGTACTTC. It translates to CASSSSYEQYF.

The chain joins TRBV7-2 to TRBJ2-5; TRBD2 matches 11 bases. J gave up 8 bases and V 5 bases, and 13 bases lay outside the gene matches. This CDR3 contains 16 residues. From germline, CDR1 is SGHTA and CDR2 FQGNSA. The CDR3 loop reads CASSPPRLAGTSTQYF. CDR3 nucleotide sequence: TGTGCCAGCAGCCCCCCTCGACTAGCGGGAACCAGCACCCAGTACTTC.

This clone showed up just a few times. This chain links TRBV9 with TRBJ2-1; TRBD2 matches 9 bases. The CDR3 is made up of 18 amino acids. Trimming removed 4 bases from V and 7 bases from J; junction bases left unmatched: 18. Germline CDR1 is SGDLS and CDR2 is YYNGEE. CDR3: CASSQGRVAGALGNEQFF. Written as DNA, the CDR3 is TGTGCCAGCAGCCAGGGGAGGGTAGCGGGAGCTTTAGGTAATGAGCAGTTCTTC.

CDR3 residues: CASSVAASGEDTQYF. The DNA of the CDR3 is TGTGCCAGCAGCGTAGCGGCTAGCGGGGAAGATACGCAGTATTTT. This chain connects TRBV9 to TRBJ2-3; 9 nucleotides match TRBD2. The CDR3 is 15 amino acids. The trim removed 0 bases at V and 5 bases at J, leaving 4 bases unmatched. CDR1 and CDR2 (germline): SGDLS, YYNGEE.

The chain combines TRBV2 with TRBJ1-5; 7 nucleotides align to TRBD1. This CDR3 is built from 13 residues. Trimming removed 7 bases from V and 8 bases from J; junction bases left unmatched: 8. Germline assignment: CDR1 SNHLY and CDR2 FYNNEI. The CDR3 DNA reads as TGTGCCAGCAAAGACAGGGATCCGGAGCCCCAGCATTTT. Translating gives CASKDRDPEPQHF.

The rearrangement uses TRBV5-1 and TRBJ2-1, with 9 positions matching TRBD2. V shed 0 bases, J shed 9 bases, and the junction held 7 bases outside the gene matches. This CDR3 has 15 amino acids. Germline loops: CDR1 SGHRS, CDR2 YFSETQ. The CDR3: CASSLEGGGAGEQFF. The DNA of the CDR3 is TGCGCCAGCAGCTTGGAAGGCGGGGGGGCGGGTGAGCAGTTCTTC.

V usage is TRBV7-9 and J usage is TRBJ2-2; D is perhaps TRBD2 (6 bases). Germline V gene sequence: CDR1 SEHNR, CDR2 FQNEAQ (reference sequence). The length of the CDR3 is 15 residues. Trimming shortened V by 3 bases and J by 2 bases, and 10 bases separated the two germline ends. The CDR3 region has the DNA TGTGCCAGCAGCTTTGGGGGGATAAACACCGGGGAGCTGTTTTTT. Translation: CASSFGGINTGELFF. Based on the CDR3 plus reference TRBV7-9 and TRBJ2-2, the full variable domain is DTGVSQNPRHKITKRGQNVTFRCDPISEHNRLYWYRQTLGQGPEFLTYFQNEAQLEKSRLLSDRFSAERPKGSFSTLEIQRTEQGDSAMYLCASSFGGINTGELFFGEGSRLTVL.

The chain recombines TRBV7-8 with TRBJ2-5, with TRBD1 matching 8 bases. The length of the CDR3 is 14 residues. The V gene's germline CDR1 is SGHVS and CDR2 FQNEAQ. Trimming took 5 bases from V and 4 from J; bases not matched to a gene: 6. In nucleotides, the CDR3 is TGTGCCAGCAGCCCGGGACAGGTTGTAGAGACCCAGTACTTC. This sequence encodes CASSPGQVVETQYF.

The chain carries TRBV30 and TRBJ1-1; a possible D gene is TRBD1 (5 bases). CDR1 and CDR2 from the germline V gene are GTSNPN and SVGIG (reference sequence). CDR3 length equals 13 residues. With 4 bases removed from V and 5 bases from J, the gap between germline ends came to 14 bases. The CDR3 is CAWTRGGDTEAFF. The CDR3 DNA sequence: TGTGCCTGGACACGGGGAGGGGATACTGAAGCTTTCTTT.

The rearrangement links TRBV2 to TRBJ2-7, with 7 bases lining up with TRBD1. The CDR3 is made up of 13 amino acids. Germline V CDR1 and CDR2: SNHLY, FYNNEI. V was clipped by 6 bases and J by 3 bases; unmatched bases: 5. CDR3 sequence (DNA): TGTGCCAGCAGGGGGACAGTCGTCTACGAGCAGTACTTC. Protein sequence: CASRGTVVYEQYF.

This chain connects TRBV21-1 to TRBJ2-7; TRBD2, the D gene given by the table, was not confirmed from the DNA. TRBV21-1 is shown as a pseudogene. The CDR3 extends over 14 amino acids. CDR3: CASSKSPGLHEQYF. The CDR3 DNA follows: TGTGCCAGCAGCAAATCCCCGGGTTTGCACGAGCAGTACTTC.

The genes are TRBV9 and TRBJ2-7; 7 positions agree with TRBD1. Trimming took 0 bases from V and 3 from J; bases not matched to a gene: 6. Looked up from germline, CDR1 is SGDLS and CDR2 is YYNGEE. The length of the CDR3 is 15 residues. CDR3 in amino acids: CASSVGDSAFYEQYF. The CDR3 DNA reads as TGTGCCAGCAGCGTAGGGGACAGTGCCTTCTACGAGCAGTACTTC.